Listed here are 27 T cell receptor beta chains from one sample, sequenced in a study of CD8 T cells in Susac syndrome. With random hexamers, 0.5 to 1 ug RNA was reverse transcribed. TCRdb re-derived calls from the immunoSEQ multiplex PCR reads in MiXCR, one entry per CDR3 protein. The sample lists tens of thousands of distinct CDR3 sequences, 85% to 95% occurring once. Material: CD8+ T cells from PBMCs. Receptor source: a human donor in good health.

The chain joins TRBV29-1 to TRBJ1-2, with TRBD1 identical over 7 bases. Losses at the gene ends were 3 bases for V and 4 bases for J; bases not matched to a gene: 2. The CDR3 loop spans 12 amino acids. Germline assignment: CDR1 SQVTM and CDR2 ANQGSEA. The CDR3 coding sequence is TGCAGCGTTGACAGGGGGAGCTATGGCTACACCTTC. It encodes CSVDRGSYGYTF.

This clonotype came up once. The chain recombines TRBV6-2 or TRBV6-3 with TRBJ2-2, with TRBD1 identical over 11 bases. CDR3 length: 16 residues. The germline CDR1 and CDR2 sequences are MNHEY and SVGEGT. V trimming: 6 bases; J trimming: 6 bases; junction bases outside the gene matches: 9. The CDR3 protein is CASSLTGTGGAGELFF. CDR3 coding DNA: TGTGCCAGCAGCCTCACCGGGACAGGGGGAGCCGGGGAGCTGTTTTTT.

Concerning this clonotype: At one end the junction does not follow the germline gene, possibly because of a read error. The chain has TRBV7-7 and TRBJ2-3; D possibly corresponds to TRBD1 (5 bases). This CDR3 contains 13 residues. Germline lookup yields CDR1 SSHAT and CDR2 FNYEAQ (reference sequence). In DNA form, the CDR3 reads TGTGCTAGCAGCCTCAAGCTGACAGATGCGCAGTATTTT. This codes for CASSLKLTDAQYF.

As DNA, the CDR3 is TGTGCCAGCAGCGATGGACGCAGACCTAATTCACCCCTCCACTTT. Its protein is CASSDGRRPNSPLHF. This sequence joins TRBV5-5 and TRBJ1-6; no clear D. Trimming took off 4 bases at V and 6 bases at J, with 14 bases between the two ends. Germline CDR1 reads SGHKS; CDR2 reads YYEKEE (reference sequence). The CDR3 sequence is 15 residues long.

Here the CDR3 reads CASSPGTSGGAADTQYF. CDR3 DNA sequence: TGTGCCAGCAGTCCCGGGACTAGCGGGGGGGCCGCAGATACGCAGTATTTT. The rearrangement joins TRBV6-4 to TRBJ2-3; 16 bases are shared with TRBD2. This CDR3 comprises 17 residues. The ends lost 5 bases at V and 4 bases at J; junction bases unmatched: 6. Germline-derived CDR1 and CDR2 are MRHNA and SNTAGT.

This rearrangement joins TRBV6-5 to TRBJ2-2, with TRBD2 matching over 9 bases. This CDR3 region has 17 residues. Germline V gene lookup returns CDR1 MNHEY and CDR2 SVGAGI. V was clipped by 2 bases and J by 6 bases; unmatched bases: 10. In nucleotides, the CDR3 is TGTGCCAGCAGTTACGGTCGGGGACTAGCCCTACCCGGGGAGCTGTTTTTT. This gives the protein CASSYGRGLALPGELFF.

The chain couples TRBV5-1 to TRBJ1-1; 7 bases align to TRBD1. The CDR3 is made up of 14 amino acids. V trimming: 7 bases; J trimming: 6 bases; junction bases outside the gene matches: 12. Germline CDR1 reads SGHRS; CDR2 reads YFSETQ. As DNA, the CDR3 is TGCGCCAGCTCCAGTTGGGACAGTCAGTCTGAAGCTTTCTTT. It yields the protein CASSSWDSQSEAFF.

The CDR3 loop is CASTRRGQVIYGYTF. The CDR3 region has the DNA TGTGCCAGCACCCGGAGGGGACAGGTCATCTATGGCTACACCTTC. The J gene is TRBJ1-2, the V gene TRBV28; 8 bases are a match to TRBD1. CDR1 and CDR2 (germline): MDHEN, SYDVKM. The junction had 11 bases not matched to a gene; V was cut back by 7 bases and J by 4 bases. The CDR3 extends over 15 amino acids.

The chain is built from TRBV3-1 and TRBJ2-5; a possible D gene is TRBD2 (5 bases). With 1 base removed from V and 0 bases from J, the gap between germline ends came to 12 bases. Germline lookup yields CDR1 LGHDT and CDR2 YNNKEL (reference sequence). This CDR3 is 16 amino acids long. The CDR3: CASSQGWPGYQETQYF. CDR3 DNA: TGTGCCAGCAGCCAAGGTTGGCCGGGATACCAAGAGACCCAGTACTTC.

V gene TRBV29-1 combines with J gene TRBJ2-1; the match to TRBD2 covers 9 bases. V dropped 0 bases and J dropped 6; count of bases not matched to a gene: 6. CDR1 and CDR2 from the germline V gene are SQVTM and ANQGSEA. The CDR3 is 15 amino acids. CDR3 sequence: CSVEDQGTSFNEQFF. The DNA of the CDR3 is TGCAGCGTTGAAGATCAAGGGACTAGCTTCAATGAGCAGTTCTTC.

The chain uses TRBV6-5 and TRBJ1-1; possibly TRBD1 for D (5 bases). The CDR3 totals 12 residues. V lost 4 bases and J lost 7, with 10 bases in between. Germline values: CDR1 MNHEY, CDR2 SVGAGI. DNA for the CDR3: TGTGCCAGCAGTTTCGACAGAGTTGAAGCTTTCTTT. Translated: CASSFDRVEAFF.

This clonotype is a singleton in its sample. The rearrangement joins TRBV6-1 to TRBJ2-3; the match to TRBD1 covers 11 bases. Looked up from germline, CDR1 is MNHNS and CDR2 is SASEGT. V lost 1 base, J lost 4 bases, and 1 base stayed unmatched. The CDR3 is 15 amino acids. The CDR3 sequence is CASSEGTGGADTQYF. Written as DNA, the CDR3 is TGTGCCAGCAGTGAAGGGACAGGGGGCGCAGATACGCAGTATTTT.

The chain is built from TRBV7-9 and TRBJ2-1; 9 bases align to TRBD2. J gave up 9 bases and V 0 bases, and 9 bases lay outside the gene matches. CDR3 length equals 16 residues. Germline V lookup: CDR1 SEHNR, CDR2 FQNEAQ (reference sequence). In DNA form, the CDR3 reads TGTGCCAGCAGCTTAGCGAGGACTAGCGAGGCTACTGAGCAGTTCTTC. Translated, it gives CASSLARTSEATEQFF.

The CDR3 reads CATGVGFADTQYF. The CDR3, as DNA: TGTGCCACCGGGGTCGGTTTTGCAGATACGCAGTATTTT. The chain recombines TRBV12-3 or TRBV12-4 with TRBJ2-3; tentative D call: TRBD2 (5 bases). V was trimmed by 10 bases and J by 4 bases, leaving 15 bases between them. The CDR3 runs 13 residues.

The gene calls are TRBV29-1 and TRBJ2-7, with TRBD1 matching 8 bases. J lost 2 bases, V lost 3 bases, and 3 bases had no gene match. The germline V gene encodes CDR1 SQVTM and CDR2 ANQGSEA. The CDR3 is 13 residues long. Here the CDR3 reads CSVDTGGTYEQYF. The CDR3 nucleotides read TGCAGCGTTGATACAGGGGGAACCTACGAGCAGTACTTC.

The V call is TRBV4-1, the J call TRBJ2-3, with D perhaps TRBD1 or TRBD2 (5 bases each). The V gene lost 0 bases and the J gene lost 1 base, with 23 bases spanning the gap. The germline V gene has CDR1 MGHRA and CDR2 YSYEKL. The CDR3 is 20 residues long. DNA for the CDR3: TGCGCCAGCAGCCAAGAAGGGACGGAAATTCCAGGCCGGGGCACAGATACGCAGTATTTT. It yields the protein CASSQEGTEIPGRGTDTQYF.

The V call is TRBV12-3 or TRBV12-4, the J call TRBJ1-1, with unresolved D. The CDR3 loop spans 12 amino acids. Trimming removed 2 bases at V and 4 bases at J, with 5 bases between. The CDR3: CASSLHITEAFF. For the CDR3, the DNA is TGTGCCAGCAGTTTACATATCACTGAAGCTTTCTTT.

This chain joins TRBV7-6 and TRBJ1-6, with D hard to call. Trimming stripped 1 base from V and 0 bases from J, with 10 bases between. The CDR3 has 17 residues. Germline CDR1 and CDR2: SGHVS and FNYEAQ. The CDR3 loop is CASSLEALHSYNSPLHF. Written as DNA, the CDR3 is TGTGCCAGCAGCTTAGAGGCCCTACACTCCTATAATTCACCCCTCCACTTT.

This clonotype was seen just once. The chain carries TRBV27 and TRBJ2-2; the D call may be TRBD1 or TRBD2 (5 bases each). The CDR3 is 17 residues long. Germline CDR1 reads MNHEY; CDR2 reads SMNVEV (reference sequence). V gave up 7 bases and J gave up 3 bases, with 21 bases separating them. CDR3 protein: CASTPSRGERDTGELFF. Here the CDR3 DNA reads TGTGCCAGCACCCCTAGTAGAGGGGAACGGGACACCGGGGAGCTGTTTTTT.

The chain couples TRBV14 to TRBJ2-7; 7 bases map to TRBD1. This CDR3 contains 15 residues. Trimming cost V 4 bases and J 7 bases; bases outside gene matches: 13. CDR1 is SGHDN, CDR2 FVKESK, per germline. The CDR3 coding sequence is TGTGCCAGCAGCCCCCAGGACAGGCCGCTCTGGGAGCAGTACTTC. This sequence encodes CASSPQDRPLWEQYF.

The rearrangement uses TRBV13 and TRBJ1-1, with TRBD1 matching 7 bases. CDR3 length equals 15 residues. Germline V lookup: CDR1 PRHDT, CDR2 FYEKMQ (reference sequence). The ends lost 4 bases at V and 2 bases at J; junction bases unmatched: 7. The DNA for the CDR3 is TGTGCCAGCAGCTCTCCTACAGGGGTAAACACTGAAGCTTTCTTT. Its translation: CASSSPTGVNTEAFF.

The rearrangement uses TRBV6-1 and TRBJ1-6, with a tentative D call TRBD1 (5 bases). CDR1 and CDR2 (germline): MNHNS, SASEGT. The CDR3 spans 17 residues. V dropped 9 bases and J dropped 4 bases, with 22 bases sitting between them. The CDR3: CASPGGGGSSYNSPLHF. The CDR3 DNA is TGTGCCAGTCCGGGGGGGGGAGGGTCTTCGTATAATTCACCCCTCCACTTT.

The chain carries TRBV18 and TRBJ2-7; D unresolved. V lost 3 bases and J lost 0, with 15 bases in between. CDR3 size: 16 residues. Germline V gene data show CDR1 as KGHSH and CDR2 as LQKENI. The CDR3 coding sequence is TGTGCCAGCTCACCTACCGGAAGGGTTCGCTCCTACGAGCAGTACTTC. Its translation is CASSPTGRVRSYEQYF.

The J gene is TRBJ1-4, the V gene TRBV11-2; D gene ambiguous. Trimming took 5 bases from V and 3 from J, leaving 13 bases between them. The CDR3 has 15 amino acids. Germline V CDR1 and CDR2: SGHAT, FQNNGV. CDR3 loop: CASSPDSSANEKLFF. The CDR3 nucleotides read TGTGCCAGCAGCCCCGACTCTTCGGCTAATGAAAAACTGTTTTTT.

This sequence joins TRBV14 and TRBJ1-2; TRBD1 is a possible D gene (5 bases). V shed 0 bases and J shed 5 bases, with 13 bases lying between them. The length of the CDR3 is 15 residues. The germline V gene has CDR1 SGHDN and CDR2 FVKESK. The CDR3 sequence is CASSQDPRGRYGYTF. DNA of the CDR3: TGTGCCAGCAGCCAAGATCCCCGGGGACGGTATGGCTACACCTTC.

The rearrangement uses TRBV29-1 and TRBJ2-7; 10 nucleotides agree with TRBD1. The germline CDR1 and CDR2 sequences are SQVTM and ANQGSEA. This CDR3 contains 14 residues. Trimming at V came to 4 bases and at J to 1 base, leaving 4 bases not matched to a gene. In DNA, the CDR3 is TGCAGCGTTGGGGGGACAGGGGTTTCCTACGAGCAGTACTTC. Residues: CSVGGTGVSYEQYF.

The rearrangement uses TRBV5-5 and TRBJ1-4, with D tentatively TRBD1 (6 bases). The CDR3 spans 20 residues. Germline V CDR1 and CDR2: SGHKS, YYEKEE (reference sequence). V was cut by 4 bases and J by 9 bases, with 34 bases left in between. CDR3 region: CASSLHHYAGASDNQKKLFF. The CDR3 nucleotides are TGTGCCAGCAGCCTACACCACTATGCGGGGGCCTCTGACAACCAGAAAAAACTGTTTTTT.